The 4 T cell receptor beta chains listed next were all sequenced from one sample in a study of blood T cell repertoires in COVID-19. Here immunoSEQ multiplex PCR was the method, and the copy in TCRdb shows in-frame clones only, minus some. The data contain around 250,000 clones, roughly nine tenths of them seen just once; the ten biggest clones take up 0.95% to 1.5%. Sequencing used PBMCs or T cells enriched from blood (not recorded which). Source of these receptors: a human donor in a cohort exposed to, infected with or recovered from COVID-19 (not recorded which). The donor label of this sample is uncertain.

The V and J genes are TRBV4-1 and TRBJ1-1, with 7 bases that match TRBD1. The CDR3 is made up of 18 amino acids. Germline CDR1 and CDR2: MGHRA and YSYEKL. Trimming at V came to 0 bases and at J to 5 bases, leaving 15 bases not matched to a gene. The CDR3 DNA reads TGCGCCAGCAGCCAAGAACCCCCCGGGGCAGGGGGAGATACTGAAGCTTTCTTT. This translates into CASSQEPPGAGGDTEAFF.

The CDR3 loop reads CASSLANPGQGLPFF. In nucleotides, the CDR3 is TGTGCCAGCAGCTTAGCAAATCCGGGACAGGGGCTACCTTTCTTT. The J gene is TRBJ1-1, the V gene TRBV7-2; TRBD1 matches 10 bases. This CDR3 has 15 amino acids. The germline gives CDR1 SGHTA, CDR2 FQGNSA. J was trimmed by 12 bases and V by 0 bases; bases with no gene match: 10.

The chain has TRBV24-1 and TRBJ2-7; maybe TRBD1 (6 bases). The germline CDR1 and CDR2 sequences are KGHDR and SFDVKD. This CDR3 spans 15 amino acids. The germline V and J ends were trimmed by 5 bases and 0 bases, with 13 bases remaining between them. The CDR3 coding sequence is TGTGCCACCAGTGTTCAGGGGATGCCCTCCTACGAGCAGTACTTC. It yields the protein CATSVQGMPSYEQYF.

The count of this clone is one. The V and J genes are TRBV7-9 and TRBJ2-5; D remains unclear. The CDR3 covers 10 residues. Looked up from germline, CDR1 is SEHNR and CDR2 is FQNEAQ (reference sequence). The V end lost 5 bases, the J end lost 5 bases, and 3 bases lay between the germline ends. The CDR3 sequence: CASSLETQYF. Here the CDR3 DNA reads TGTGCCAGCAGCCTTGAGACCCAGTACTTC. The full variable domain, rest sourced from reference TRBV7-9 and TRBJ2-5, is DTGVSQNPRHKITKRGQNVTFRCDPISEHNRLYWYRQTLGQGPEFLTYFQNEAQLEKSRLLSDRFSAERPKGSFSTLEIQRTEQGDSAMYLCASSLETQYFGPGTRLLVL.